This T cell receptor beta chain emerged from a study of blood T cell repertoires in COVID-19. Turning to the study itself: Sources were T cells, B-cell-depleted T cells, or PBMCs; the material itself was cDNA or gDNA.

Data came from immunoSEQ multiplex PCR; TCRdb stores just in-frame clones and leaves some out. This table has over 60,000 clones, more than 75% appearing once. The CDR3 contains 15 residues. The germline CDR1 and CDR2 sequences are SNHLY and FYNNEI. Germline trimming cut 5 bases from V and 4 bases from J; bases unmatched to any gene: 6. The J gene is TRBJ1-5, the V gene TRBV2; 9 bases are a match to TRBD1. Sequences were obtained from peripheral blood. This sequence originates from a human donor in a cohort sampled during active COVID-19. The chain's CDR3 is CASSPSTGGNQPQHF. The CDR3 nucleotides read TGTGCCAGCAGTCCCTCGACAGGGGGTAATCAGCCCCAGCATTTT.